This T cell receptor (beta chain) was obtained from a study of CD8+ T cells in alopecia areata. Overall study context: A regimen of oral tofacitinib, 5 to 10 mg twice daily, was given to treated patients. Dosing with tofacitinib proceeded for 6 to 18 months, followed by 6 months off drug.

RNA, once extracted, was reverse transcribed into cDNA for use as the sequencing template. The repertoire was sequenced with immunoSEQ multiplex PCR; TCRdb's copy has only in-frame clones and lacks some. The sample has around 50,000 clones, approximately 96% seen once. Germline CDR1 is SGHRS and CDR2 is YFSETQ. V was cut by 1 base and J by 2 bases, with 15 bases left in between. The CDR3 covers 16 residues. The investigators collected lesional scalp punch biopsies and peripheral blood from alopecia areata patients. This clone was counted a single time. What it recognizes is unknown. Notes on the study in general: Patients showed less clear TCR sequence sharing than mice, possibly partly because of HLA diversity.

This rearrangement joins TRBV5-1 to TRBJ2-5; D is tentatively TRBD1 or TRBD2 (5 bases each). Material: CD8+ T cells sorted from blood, obtained at week 0. This clonotype was obtained from a human donor with alopecia areata. CDR3 in DNA: TGCGCCAGCAGCTTGAAGGTTTCGGGGCAGCAAGAGACCCAGTACTTC. Protein: CASSLKVSGQQETQYF.